This T cell receptor beta chain was observed in a study of siplizumab effects on memory and regulatory T cells. This clone was recorded only once. Its antigen is not identified. The V gene's germline CDR1 is SGHTA and CDR2 FQGNSA. V shed 5 bases, J shed 2 bases, and the junction held 2 bases outside the gene matches. CDR3 length equals 15 residues. The data were produced by immunoSEQ multiplex PCR, yet TCRdb's version contains in-frame clones alone and is incomplete. The table includes 100,000 or so clones, about 94% detected once. Regarding the study as a whole: Proliferating clones, CD4+ or CD8+, lacked an assignable naive or memory phenotype in roughly 80-97% of cases. Fewer alloreactive sequences mapped to unstimulated CD4+ memory cells under siplizumab.

The clonotype comes from a human donor in good health. The chain has TRBV7-2 and TRBJ2-1; TRBD1 aligns across 11 bases. The material sequenced was non-Treg CD4+ T cells sorted from blood. DNA for the CDR3: TGTGCCAGCAGCCAGGGACAGGGGGCCTACAATGAGCAGTTCTTC. As protein: CASSQGQGAYNEQFF. Full variable domain (remainder filled in from reference TRBV7-2 and TRBJ2-1): GAGVSQSPSNKVTEKGKDVELRCDPISGHTALYWYRQSLGQGLEFLIYFQGNSAPDKSGLPSDRFSAERTGGSVSTLTIQRTQQEDSAVYLCASSQGQGAYNEQFFGPGTRLTVL.